The 8 T cell receptor beta chains presented below share a single source sample, sequenced in a study of long-term antiretroviral therapy in people with HIV. It was version v3.0 of the immunoSEQ assay that was run at survey level. Only in-frame clones appear in the TCRdb table, and some are missing; sequencing was by immunoSEQ multiplex PCR. The data contain under 20,000 clones, over 75% of them seen just once; the ten biggest clones take up approximately 9.1%. Specimen: unsorted PBMCs, collected 4.2 years after starting antiretroviral therapy. The source is a middle-aged man with HIV.

The chain recombines TRBV25-1 with TRBJ1-5; the match to TRBD1 covers 8 bases. The CDR3 has 12 amino acids. After removal of 8 bases from V and 6 bases from J, the junction contained 3 bases not matched to a gene. Germline assignment: CDR1 MGHDK and CDR2 SYGVNS. The CDR3 here is CASGQGFQPQHF. CDR3 nucleotide sequence: TGTGCCAGCGGACAGGGATTTCAGCCCCAGCATTTT.

The CDR3 nucleotides are TGCGCCAGCAGCTTAGGACTAGCGGGGAACACAGATACGCAGTATTTT. Translating gives CASSLGLAGNTDTQYF. This rearrangement joins TRBV5-1 to TRBJ2-3, with TRBD2 matching 12 bases. Germline CDR1 SGHRS, CDR2 YFSETQ. The V and J ends lost 2 bases and 2 bases, in that order; junction bases with no gene match: 3. The CDR3 runs to 16 residues. Drawing the rest from reference TRBV5-1 and TRBJ2-3, the complete variable domain is KAGVTQTPRYLIKTRGQQVTLSCSPISGHRSVSWYQQTPGQGLQFLFEYFSETQRNKGNFPGRFSGRQFSNSRSEMNVSTLELGDSALYLCASSLGLAGNTDTQYFGPGTRLTVL.

The chain combines TRBV6-6 with TRBJ2-7; possibly TRBD2 for D (6 bases). Germline CDR1 MNHNY, CDR2 SVGAGI (reference sequence). The length of the CDR3 is 14 residues. Trimming shortened V by 6 bases and J by 2 bases, and 14 bases separated the two germline ends. Here the CDR3 reads CASSPTGVAYEQYF. The CDR3 DNA reads TGTGCCAGCAGCCCCACGGGGGTCGCCTACGAGCAGTACTTC.

For the CDR3, the DNA is TGTGCCAGTAGTATCGGGGGGACCACCTACGAGCAGTACTTC. Its protein is CASSIGGTTYEQYF. The chain has TRBV19 and TRBJ2-7; the match to TRBD2 covers 7 bases. In germline, CDR1 is LNHDA, CDR2 SQIVND (reference sequence). Trimming at V came to 3 bases and at J to 2 bases, leaving 4 bases not matched to a gene. This CDR3 contains 14 residues.

The chain is built from TRBV9 and TRBJ1-4, with D unresolved. Trimming removed 2 bases from V and 8 bases from J, with 13 bases in between. Germline V gives CDR1 SGDLS, CDR2 YYNGEE. This CDR3 contains 14 residues. The CDR3 DNA follows: TGTGCCAGCAGCGTGGGTTCCCAGGAAGAAAAACTGTTTTTT. Its translation: CASSVGSQEEKLFF.

The rearrangement joins TRBV6-6 to TRBJ1-2, with TRBD1 matching over 8 bases. The CDR3 has 16 amino acids. Trimming took 7 bases from V and 4 from J; bases not matched to a gene: 14. Germline V lookup: CDR1 MNHNY, CDR2 SVGAGI (reference sequence). This CDR3 is CASNRGGWTGSYGYTF. The CDR3 DNA sequence: TGTGCCAGCAATCGCGGGGGTTGGACAGGGAGCTATGGCTACACCTTC.

The genes are TRBV27 and TRBJ2-3, with TRBD2 identical over 7 bases. Trimming at V came to 2 bases and at J to 3 bases, leaving 5 bases not matched to a gene. CDR1 MNHEY and CDR2 SMNVEV come from the germline V gene (reference sequence). The length of the CDR3 is 15 residues. The CDR3 DNA reads as TGTGCCAGCAGTTTAAAGCGGGGTGGGACAGATACGCAGTATTTT. It codes for CASSLKRGGTDTQYF.

V usage is TRBV13 and J usage is TRBJ1-3, with TRBD1 as a possible D gene (5 bases). The CDR3 extends over 13 amino acids. In germline, CDR1 is PRHDT, CDR2 FYEKMQ (reference sequence). V was pared by 7 bases and J by 3 bases, with 10 bases between. Here the CDR3 reads CASMEGLGNTIYF. CDR3 nucleotides: TGTGCCAGCATGGAGGGGCTTGGAAACACCATATATTTT.